A single sample is the source of the 20 T cell receptor beta chains below, sequenced in a study of T cell changes during pregnancy in multiple sclerosis. Generated by immunoSEQ multiplex PCR, the TCRdb table keeps only in-frame clones and is missing some. The data show 47,000 or so clones, 90% seen once. This specimen was peripheral blood, taken after pregnancy. These receptors all come from a female donor in good health, enrolled as a control in a pregnancy study.

The chain uses TRBV4-1 and TRBJ1-4, with D possibly TRBD1 on 5 matching bases. CDR3 length equals 15 residues. Germline values: CDR1 MGHRA, CDR2 YSYEKL. Trimming removed 1 base at V and 6 bases at J, with 12 bases between. The CDR3 is CASSQAASGDEKLFF. The CDR3 nucleotides read TGCGCCAGCAGCCAAGCGGCCTCGGGGGATGAAAAACTGTTTTTT.

The rearrangement uses TRBV25-1 and TRBJ2-2, with D tentatively TRBD2 (5 bases). CDR3 length: 13 amino acids. Germline CDR1 reads MGHDK; CDR2 reads SYGVNS. Trimming left V 5 bases short and J 6 bases short, with 10 bases between. Here the CDR3 DNA reads TGTGCCAGCAGTATACTAGTGGCCGGGGAGCTGTTTTTT. Translated, it gives CASSILVAGELFF.

The V call is TRBV14, the J call TRBJ1-1; no definite D call. The CDR3 is 13 amino acids. V was pared by 5 bases and J by 8 bases, with 15 bases between. The germline V gene has CDR1 SGHDN and CDR2 FVKESK. Written as DNA, the CDR3 is TGTGCCAGCAGCTCCAGCGGGTGGAACGAAGCTTTCTTT. Protein product: CASSSSGWNEAFF.

V is TRBV28 and J is TRBJ2-1; TRBD2 aligns across 8 bases. V trimming: 8 bases; J trimming: 8 bases; junction bases outside the gene matches: 20. There are 17 residues in the CDR3. Germline V gene sequence: CDR1 MDHEN, CDR2 SYDVKM. The CDR3 bases are TGTGCCAGCGACCAAGCTTCGGGGCTAGCGGGTCGGGATGAGCAGTTCTTC. Encoded protein: CASDQASGLAGRDEQFF.

There are a few counts of this clone. V gene TRBV19 combines with J gene TRBJ1-1, with no clear D. This CDR3 is 15 amino acids long. The V end was cut by 1 base, the J end by 3 bases, with 12 bases between. The germline V gene encodes CDR1 LNHDA and CDR2 SQIVND (reference sequence). CDR3 sequence reads: CASSIAPLGDTEAFF. CDR3 bases: TGTGCCAGTAGTATAGCACCCCTCGGGGACACTGAAGCTTTCTTT.

This clone was seen a handful of times. The chain employs TRBV29-1 and TRBJ1-1; D is perhaps TRBD1 (5 bases). From germline, CDR1 is SQVTM and CDR2 ANQGSEA. Trimming removed 7 bases from V and 4 bases from J, with 13 bases in between. The CDR3 runs 12 residues. CDR3 in amino acids: CSAQTGGTEAFF. For the CDR3, the DNA is TGCAGCGCCCAGACGGGGGGCACTGAAGCTTTCTTT.

The chain has TRBV4-1 and TRBJ2-5; D remains unclear. Trimming removed 1 base at V and 5 bases at J, with 8 bases between. CDR3 length: 13 amino acids. Per germline, CDR1 MGHRA and CDR2 YSYEKL. The DNA of the CDR3 is TGCGCCAGCAGCCAAGGGCCCCTGGAGACCCAGTACTTC. Translation: CASSQGPLETQYF.

V usage is TRBV4-1 and J usage is TRBJ2-3, with 10 bases matching TRBD2. CDR3 length: 16 residues. The ends lost 3 bases at V and 4 bases at J; junction bases unmatched: 7. The germline V gene has CDR1 MGHRA and CDR2 YSYEKL. The CDR3 nucleotides read TGCGCCAGCAGCCAGTCGGGACTAGCGATCGCAGATACGCAGTATTTT. This sequence encodes CASSQSGLAIADTQYF.

The chain is built from TRBV19 and TRBJ1-1; 7 bases line up with TRBD1. There are 12 residues in the CDR3. From germline, CDR1 is LNHDA and CDR2 SQIVND (reference sequence). V dropped 5 bases and J dropped 6; count of bases not matched to a gene: 3. CDR3 loop: CASSYRGAEAFF. DNA for the CDR3: TGTGCCAGTAGTTACAGGGGTGCTGAAGCTTTCTTT.

This chain uses TRBV2 with TRBJ2-7, with 8 nucleotides matching TRBD1. The CDR3 totals 14 residues. J lost 3 bases, V lost 10 bases, and 11 bases had no gene match. The germline gives CDR1 SNHLY, CDR2 FYNNEI. The CDR3 coding sequence is TGTGCCACAGGGGTTACAGGGGGTTACTACGAGCAGTACTTC. Its translation is CATGVTGGYYEQYF.

The chain has TRBV25-1 and TRBJ2-2; D ambiguous. Germline CDR1 is MGHDK and CDR2 is SYGVNS. The germline V and J ends were trimmed by 5 bases and 0 bases, with 10 bases remaining between them. This CDR3 has 15 residues. The CDR3 spells CASSSRPSNTGELFF. The CDR3 nucleotides are TGTGCCAGCAGTTCGCGCCCATCGAACACCGGGGAGCTGTTTTTT.

The chain uses TRBV7-8 and TRBJ2-1; the D is unclear. Germline V gene data show CDR1 as SGHVS and CDR2 as FQNEAQ. V gave up 6 bases and J gave up 0 bases, with 12 bases separating them. The CDR3 contains 15 residues. The CDR3 spells CASSSDSSSYNEQFF. Here the CDR3 DNA reads TGTGCCAGCAGTTCCGACTCTAGCTCCTACAATGAGCAGTTCTTC.

This clone was seen only a few times. The chain joins TRBV19 to TRBJ2-7; D may be TRBD1 (6 bases). Deletions cut 5 bases from V and 6 bases from J, with 11 bases between. CDR3 length: 12 residues. Germline V gives CDR1 LNHDA, CDR2 SQIVND (reference sequence). CDR3 in amino acids: CASSSTGSEQYF. In DNA, the CDR3 is TGTGCCAGTAGTTCAACAGGGAGCGAGCAGTACTTC.

This clone has a handful of counts. The J gene is TRBJ2-7, the V gene TRBV19, with D possibly being TRBD1 (6 bases). Trimming pared 3 bases from V and 2 bases from J, leaving 11 bases between. The germline CDR1 and CDR2 sequences are LNHDA and SQIVND (reference sequence). The CDR3 runs 14 residues. This CDR3 reads CASSIGGTTYEQYF. The CDR3 DNA reads TGTGCCAGTAGTATCGGTGGGACAACCTACGAGCAGTACTTC.

V gene TRBV5-1 combines with J gene TRBJ2-1; TRBD2 agrees at 8 bases. V trimming: 0 bases; J trimming: 7 bases; junction bases outside the gene matches: 6. The CDR3 loop spans 15 amino acids. The germline gives CDR1 SGHRS, CDR2 YFSETQ. In DNA, the CDR3 is TGCGCCAGCAGCTTGGGTCGGGGGGGCCGGAATGAGCAGTTCTTC. Translation: CASSLGRGGRNEQFF.

This chain links TRBV6-1 with TRBJ2-7, with D possibly matching TRBD2 (6 bases). V lost 7 bases and J 1 base, leaving 14 bases between the germline ends. Germline V gene data show CDR1 as MNHNS and CDR2 as SASEGT. CDR3 length: 14 amino acids. CDR3 protein: CASTYGTWSYEQYF. The CDR3 DNA is TGTGCCAGCACCTACGGGACTTGGTCCTACGAGCAGTACTTC.

This clone came up once. This chain joins TRBV7-7 and TRBJ2-2, with D unclear. V lost 3 bases to trimming and J lost 6 bases, with 8 bases between them. From germline, CDR1 is SSHAT and CDR2 FNYEAQ (reference sequence). The CDR3 runs 13 residues. CDR3 sequence: CASSLSSAGELFF. DNA for the CDR3: TGTGCCAGCAGCTTGTCTAGTGCCGGGGAGCTGTTTTTT.

The rearrangement uses TRBV7-2 and TRBJ1-5; unclear D gene. The germline V and J ends were trimmed by 5 bases and 2 bases, with 10 bases remaining between them. The CDR3 sequence is 14 residues long. The germline V gene has CDR1 SGHTA and CDR2 FQGNSA. CDR3 sequence reads: CASSGPGGNQPQHF. The CDR3 bases are TGTGCCAGCAGCGGACCGGGAGGCAATCAGCCCCAGCATTTT.

V gene TRBV14 combines with J gene TRBJ2-6, with a possible D match to TRBD2 (6 bases). CDR1 is SGHDN and CDR2 is FVKESK in the germline V gene. V gave up 4 bases and J gave up 12 bases, with 19 bases separating them. This CDR3 is 15 amino acids long. The CDR3 DNA sequence: TGTGCCAGCAGCCTTCAAACGGGAGCAGGTTCCGTCCTGACTTTC. It codes for CASSLQTGAGSVLTF.

The chain has TRBV6-4 and TRBJ1-5; 8 bases agree with TRBD1. CDR1 MRHNA and CDR2 SNTAGT come from the germline V gene. Unmatched junction bases numbered 5, after V lost 5 bases and J lost 2 bases. The CDR3 totals 15 residues. CDR3 DNA sequence: TGTGCCAGCAGTTTGACAGGGGAAGGCAATCAGCCCCAGCATTTT. Residues: CASSLTGEGNQPQHF.